These 18 T cell receptor beta chains came from one sample sequenced in a study of molecular identifiers for immune sequencing clone quantification. TCRdb passed the PCR reads through MiXCR, listing each CDR3 protein once. The table has about 630,000 distinct CDR3 sequences, roughly 23% seen once. Sample: naive CD8+ T cells from blood, with Jurkat cell RNA spiked in. Documented subset: FACS-sorted CD8+CD4-CCR7+CD45RA+ naive T cells. These receptors came from a human donor in good health. Some libraries in this study had Jurkat cell RNA spiked in.

This clonotype came up many times. J is TRBJ2-5 and V is TRBV7-8; TRBD2 matches at 12 bases. CDR3 length: 16 amino acids. Germline CDR1 is SGHVS and CDR2 is FQNEAQ. V lost 4 bases, J lost 5 bases, and 8 bases stayed unmatched. DNA for the CDR3: TGTGCCAGCAGCTCTAGCGGGGGGGCCCCTCCTGAGACCCAGTACTTC. Translated: CASSSSGGAPPETQYF.

In this sample, this clonotype turned up many times. The genes are TRBV28 and TRBJ2-5, with a possible D match to TRBD1 (6 bases). CDR1 is MDHEN, CDR2 SYDVKM, per germline. The CDR3 extends over 15 amino acids. V lost 5 bases, J lost 2 bases, and 15 bases lay in between. This CDR3 is CASSAYRTDQETQYF. DNA of the CDR3: TGTGCCAGCAGTGCTTACCGGACAGATCAAGAGACCCAGTACTTC.

Note on this clonotype: A clone one base away is much larger, so this may be a read error. The chain joins TRBV15 to TRBJ2-2, with no clear D. The germline gives CDR1 LNHNV, CDR2 YYDKDF (reference sequence). The CDR3 has 15 residues. CDR3 region: CVTSRVGTNTGELFF. Here the CDR3 DNA reads TGTGTCACCAGCAGAGTGGGAACGAACACCGGGGAGCTGTTTTTT.

Concerning this clonotype: A much bigger clone sits one base away, suggesting this may be a read error. Likely a read error: the CDR3 ends without its conserved phenylalanine or tryptophan. The V call is TRBV3-1, the J call TRBJ2-1, with D possibly being TRBD2 (6 bases). Trimming cost V 8 bases and J 8 bases, with 7 bases left between them. The germline V gene encodes CDR1 LGHDT and CDR2 YNNKEL (reference sequence). The CDR3 is 10 amino acids. The CDR3 sequence: CASGEDEQFY. As DNA, the CDR3 is TGTGCCAGCGGGGAGGATGAGCAGTTCTAC.

This clonotype was counted many times. The rearrangement links TRBV19 to TRBJ1-5, with D perhaps TRBD1 (6 bases). The CDR3 contains 17 residues. Germline V gives CDR1 LNHDA, CDR2 SQIVND (reference sequence). The V end was cut by 2 bases, the J end by 0 bases, with 14 bases between. The CDR3 nucleotides read TGTGCCAGTAGTATATATTCAGGGGCGAATAGCAATCAGCCCCAGCATTTT. Residues: CASSIYSGANSNQPQHF.

This clonotype showed up just a few times. The V and J genes are TRBV12-3 or TRBV12-4 and TRBJ2-5; TRBD1 agrees at 9 bases. The CDR3 extends over 16 amino acids. Trimming at V came to 3 bases and at J to 5 bases, leaving 10 bases not matched to a gene. The CDR3 protein is CASSFLVTGGWETQYF. CDR3 coding DNA: TGTGCCAGCAGTTTTTTGGTGACAGGGGGGTGGGAGACCCAGTACTTC.

This clonotype was detected many times. V and J are TRBV7-2 and TRBJ2-7; 12 bases match TRBD2. The germline CDR1 and CDR2 sequences are SGHTA and FQGNSA. The CDR3 length is 15 residues. Germline trimming cut 4 bases from V and 3 bases from J; bases unmatched to any gene: 4. In nucleotides, the CDR3 is TGTGCCAGCAGCTCGGGACTAGCGGGCCACTACGAGCAGTACTTC. Protein: CASSSGLAGHYEQYF. Full variable domain (outside the CDR3, taken from reference TRBV7-2 and TRBJ2-7): GAGVSQSPSNKVTEKGKDVELRCDPISGHTALYWYRQSLGQGLEFLIYFQGNSAPDKSGLPSDRFSAERTGGSVSTLTIQRTQQEDSAVYLCASSSGLAGHYEQYFGPGTRLTVT.

This clonotype was recorded at least ten times. The gene calls are TRBV2 and TRBJ2-3; TRBD2 is a possible D gene (5 bases). Looked up from germline, CDR1 is SNHLY and CDR2 is FYNNEI. V lost 2 bases and J 0 bases, leaving 9 bases between the germline ends. The CDR3 covers 15 residues. CDR3 in amino acids: CASSESGGSTDTQYF. The CDR3 region has the DNA TGTGCCAGCAGTGAATCTGGCGGGAGCACAGATACGCAGTATTTT.

The chain has TRBV5-5 and TRBJ1-1, with D maybe TRBD1 (5 bases). The germline gives CDR1 SGHKS, CDR2 YYEKEE (reference sequence). Trimming stripped 6 bases from V and 4 bases from J, with 16 bases between. CDR3 length: 14 residues. The CDR3 reads CASNSGAFGTEAFF. Here the CDR3 DNA reads TGTGCCAGCAATTCCGGGGCCTTCGGCACTGAAGCTTTCTTT.

This clonotype was counted between two and nine times. The V and J genes are TRBV27 and TRBJ2-7; TRBD1 aligns across 10 bases. V lost 5 bases to trimming and J lost 1 base; unmatched junction nucleotides: 8. CDR1 MNHEY and CDR2 SMNVEV come from the germline V gene (reference sequence). This CDR3 has 16 residues. The CDR3 reads CASSPLPGQGSYEQYF. The CDR3 coding sequence is TGTGCCAGCAGTCCCTTACCGGGACAGGGGTCCTACGAGCAGTACTTC.

Concerning this clonotype itself: Since a much larger clone is just one base distant, this may be a read error. The chain has TRBV7-6 and TRBJ2-7; 13 bases map to TRBD2. The CDR3 loop spans 16 amino acids. Germline V CDR1 and CDR2: SGHVS, FNYEAQ. Germline trimming cut 5 bases from V and 3 bases from J; bases unmatched to any gene: 7. CDR3 nucleotides: TGTGCCAGCAGCGCCGCCAGGACTAGCGGGGGCTACGAGCAGTACTTC. Its translation: CASSAARTSGGYEQYF.

This clonotype was seen at least ten times. The rearrangement uses TRBV20-1 and TRBJ1-4, with D maybe TRBD1 (5 bases). Deletions cut 2 bases from V and 6 bases from J, with 10 bases between. The CDR3 covers 13 residues. Per germline, CDR1 DFQATT and CDR2 SNEGSKA (reference sequence). The CDR3 bases are TGCAGTGCTAGAAGAGGGGCTGATGAAAAACTGTTTTTT. Amino acids: CSARRGADEKLFF.

This clonotype showed up just once. A much more abundant neighbour one base away suggests this may be a read error. CDR3 amino acids: CASSIRDSPFSGADVLTF. The CDR3 DNA is TGTGCCAGTAGTATACGGGACAGCCCCTTCTCTGGGGCCGACGTCCTGACTTTC. This sequence joins TRBV19 and TRBJ2-6; 7 bases are a match to TRBD1. The CDR3 sequence is 18 residues long. CDR1 is LNHDA, CDR2 SQIVND, per germline (reference sequence).

V usage is TRBV15 and J usage is TRBJ1-3, with D unresolved. Germline CDR1 and CDR2: LNHNV and YYDKDF (reference sequence). Trimming removed 0 bases from V and 0 bases from J, with 6 bases in between. This CDR3 spans 15 amino acids. CDR3: CATSRDGFSGNTIYF. The CDR3 DNA sequence: TGTGCCACCAGCAGAGACGGCTTCTCTGGAAACACCATATATTTT.

This clonotype was counted only a few times. This chain uses TRBV4-3 with TRBJ1-4; a possible D gene is TRBD1 (5 bases). Germline V lookup: CDR1 LGHNA, CDR2 YSLEER. The CDR3 covers 15 residues. The V gene lost 4 bases and the J gene lost 8 bases, with 17 bases spanning the gap. The CDR3 loop reads CASSRTGTLFEKLFF. The CDR3 DNA sequence: TGCGCCAGCAGCCGCACCGGGACTCTATTCGAAAAACTGTTTTTT.

This clonotype came up a few times. The chain is built from TRBV2 and TRBJ2-2; 9 bases are shared with TRBD2. CDR1 and CDR2 from the germline V gene are SNHLY and FYNNEI. The trim removed 4 bases at V and 4 bases at J, leaving 7 bases unmatched. This CDR3 has 16 residues. CDR3 residues: CASSAGAGGFTGELFF. The CDR3 DNA reads TGTGCCAGCAGTGCAGGAGCGGGGGGTTTCACCGGGGAGCTGTTTTTT.

The V and J genes are TRBV20-1 and TRBJ2-5; a possible D gene is TRBD2 (5 bases). CDR3 size: 14 residues. Trimming took 3 bases from V and 7 from J, leaving 18 bases between them. Germline V lookup: CDR1 DFQATT, CDR2 SNEGSKA (reference sequence). For the CDR3, the DNA is TGCAGTGCTAGCACTAGGGCCCGCGTTGGGACCCAGTACTTC. This codes for CSASTRARVGTQYF.

Concerning this clonotype: A single base separates this from a much larger clone, so it may be a read error. Given the absence of the conserved phenylalanine or tryptophan at the CDR3 end, a read error is likely. Written as DNA, the CDR3 is TGTGCCAGCAGTGACCATAGGCGACAGGCGGGGATCCACGAGCAGTACCTC. This codes for CASSDHRRQAGIHEQYL. The chain has TRBV25-1 and TRBJ2-7, with D perhaps matching TRBD1 or TRBD2 (6 bases each). Between the trimmed V and J ends, which lost 3 bases and 5 bases, there was a span of 23 bases. The germline V gene has CDR1 MGHDK and CDR2 SYGVNS. This CDR3 region has 17 residues.